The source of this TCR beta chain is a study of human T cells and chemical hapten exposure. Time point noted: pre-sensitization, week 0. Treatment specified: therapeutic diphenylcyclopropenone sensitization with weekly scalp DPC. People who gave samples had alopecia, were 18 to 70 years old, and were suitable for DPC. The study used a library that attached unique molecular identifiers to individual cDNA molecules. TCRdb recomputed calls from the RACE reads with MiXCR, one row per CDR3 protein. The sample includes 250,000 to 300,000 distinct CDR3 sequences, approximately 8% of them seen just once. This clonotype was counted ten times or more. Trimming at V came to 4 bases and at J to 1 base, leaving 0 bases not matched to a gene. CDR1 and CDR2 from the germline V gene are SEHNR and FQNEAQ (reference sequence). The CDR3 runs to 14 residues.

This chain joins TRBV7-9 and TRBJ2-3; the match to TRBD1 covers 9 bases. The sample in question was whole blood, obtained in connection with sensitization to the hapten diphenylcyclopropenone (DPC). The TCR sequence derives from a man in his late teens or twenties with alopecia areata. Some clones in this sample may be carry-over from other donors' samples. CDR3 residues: CASSWDRGTDTQYF. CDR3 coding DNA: TGTGCCAGCAGCTGGGACAGGGGCACAGATACGCAGTATTTT.